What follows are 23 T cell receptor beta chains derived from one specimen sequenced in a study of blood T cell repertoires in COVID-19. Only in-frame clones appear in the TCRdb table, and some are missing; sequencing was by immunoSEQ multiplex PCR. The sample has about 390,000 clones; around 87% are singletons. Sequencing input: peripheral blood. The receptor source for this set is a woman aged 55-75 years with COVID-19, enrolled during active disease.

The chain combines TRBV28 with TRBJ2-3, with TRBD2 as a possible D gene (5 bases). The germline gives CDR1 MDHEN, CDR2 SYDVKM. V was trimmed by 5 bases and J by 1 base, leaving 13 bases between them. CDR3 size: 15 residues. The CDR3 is CASSLPSIGTDTQYF. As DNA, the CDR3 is TGTGCCAGCAGTCTTCCTAGCATCGGCACAGATACGCAGTATTTT.

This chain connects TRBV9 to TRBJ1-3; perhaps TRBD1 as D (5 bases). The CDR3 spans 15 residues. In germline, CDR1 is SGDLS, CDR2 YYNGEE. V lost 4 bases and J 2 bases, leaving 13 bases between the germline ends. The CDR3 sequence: CASSPHGAPGNTIYF. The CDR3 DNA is TGTGCCAGCAGCCCCCATGGGGCTCCTGGAAACACCATATATTTT.

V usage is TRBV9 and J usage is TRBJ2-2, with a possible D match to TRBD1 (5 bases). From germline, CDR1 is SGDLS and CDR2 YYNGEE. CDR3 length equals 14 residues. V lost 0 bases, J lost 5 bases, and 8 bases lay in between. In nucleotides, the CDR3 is TGTGCCAGCAGCGTAGGACAGAGGACCGGGGAGCTGTTTTTT. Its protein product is CASSVGQRTGELFF.

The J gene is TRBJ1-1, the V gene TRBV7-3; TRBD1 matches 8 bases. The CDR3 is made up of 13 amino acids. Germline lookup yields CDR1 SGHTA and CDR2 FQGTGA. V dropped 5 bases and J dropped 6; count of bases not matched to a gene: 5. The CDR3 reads CASSATGASEAFF. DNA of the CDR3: TGTGCCAGCAGCGCGACAGGGGCCTCTGAAGCTTTCTTT.

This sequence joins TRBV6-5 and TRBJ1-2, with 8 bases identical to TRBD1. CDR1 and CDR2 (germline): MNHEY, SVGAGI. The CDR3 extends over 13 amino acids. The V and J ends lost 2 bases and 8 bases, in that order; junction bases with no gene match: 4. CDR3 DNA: TGTGCCAGCAGTTACGCAGGGGGCGACGGCTACACCTTC. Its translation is CASSYAGGDGYTF.

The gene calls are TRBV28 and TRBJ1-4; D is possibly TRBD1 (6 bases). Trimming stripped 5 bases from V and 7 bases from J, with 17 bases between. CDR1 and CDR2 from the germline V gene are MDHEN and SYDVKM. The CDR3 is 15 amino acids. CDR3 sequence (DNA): TGTGCCAGCAGTCCCACAGGGAGTATGAGTGAAAAACTGTTTTTT. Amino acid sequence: CASSPTGSMSEKLFF. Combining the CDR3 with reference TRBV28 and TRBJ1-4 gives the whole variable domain DVKVTQSSRYLVKRTGEKVFLECVQDMDHENMFWYRQDPGLGLRLIYFSYDVKMKEKGDIPEGYSVSREKKERFSLILESASTNQTSMYLCASSPTGSMSEKLFFGSGTQLSVL.

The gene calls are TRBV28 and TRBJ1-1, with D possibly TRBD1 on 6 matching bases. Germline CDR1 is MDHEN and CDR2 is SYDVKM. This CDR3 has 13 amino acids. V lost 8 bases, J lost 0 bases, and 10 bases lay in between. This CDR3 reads CASLQGMNTEAFF. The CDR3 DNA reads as TGTGCCAGCTTACAGGGTATGAACACTGAAGCTTTCTTT. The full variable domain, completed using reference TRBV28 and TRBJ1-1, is DVKVTQSSRYLVKRTGEKVFLECVQDMDHENMFWYRQDPGLGLRLIYFSYDVKMKEKGDIPEGYSVSREKKERFSLILESASTNQTSMYLCASLQGMNTEAFFGQGTRLTVV.

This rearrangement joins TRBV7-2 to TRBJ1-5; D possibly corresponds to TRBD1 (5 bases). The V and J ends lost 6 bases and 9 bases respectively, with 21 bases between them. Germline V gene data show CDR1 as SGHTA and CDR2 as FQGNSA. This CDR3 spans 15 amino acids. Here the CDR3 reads CASRKEGGAEGPQHF. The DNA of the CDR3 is TGTGCCAGCAGGAAAGAGGGCGGGGCGGAAGGGCCCCAGCATTTT.

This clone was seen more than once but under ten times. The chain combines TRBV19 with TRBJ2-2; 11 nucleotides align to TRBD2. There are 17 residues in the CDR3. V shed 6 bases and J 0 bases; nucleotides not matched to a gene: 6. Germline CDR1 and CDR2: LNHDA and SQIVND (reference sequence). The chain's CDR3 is CASSGTSGAPNTGELFF. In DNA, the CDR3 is TGTGCCAGTAGCGGGACTAGCGGAGCACCGAACACCGGGGAGCTGTTTTTT.

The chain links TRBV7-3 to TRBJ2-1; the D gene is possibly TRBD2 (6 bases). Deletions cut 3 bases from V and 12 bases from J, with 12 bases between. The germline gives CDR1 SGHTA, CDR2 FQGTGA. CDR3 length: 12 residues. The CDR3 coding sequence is TGTGCCAGCAGCTTCCGTACTAGCCCGCAGTTCTTC. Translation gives CASSFRTSPQFF.

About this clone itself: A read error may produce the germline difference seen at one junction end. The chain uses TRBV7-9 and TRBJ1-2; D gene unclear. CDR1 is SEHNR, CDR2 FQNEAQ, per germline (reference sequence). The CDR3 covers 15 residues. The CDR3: CASSLGSTPNYGHTF. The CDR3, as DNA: TGTGCCAGCAGCTTAGGCAGCACCCCCAACTATGGCCACACCTTC.

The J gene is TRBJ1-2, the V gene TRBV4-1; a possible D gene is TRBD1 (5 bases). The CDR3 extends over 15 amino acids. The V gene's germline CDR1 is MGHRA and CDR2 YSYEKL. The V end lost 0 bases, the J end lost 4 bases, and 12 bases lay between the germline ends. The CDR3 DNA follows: TGCGCCAGCAGCCAAGAGGAGGGACGTGGCTATGGCTACACCTTC. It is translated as CASSQEEGRGYGYTF.

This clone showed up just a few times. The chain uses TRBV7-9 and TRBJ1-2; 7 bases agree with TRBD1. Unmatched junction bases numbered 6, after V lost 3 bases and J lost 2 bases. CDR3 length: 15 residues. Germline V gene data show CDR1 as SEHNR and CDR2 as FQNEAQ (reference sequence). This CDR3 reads CASSLRTGHNYGYTF. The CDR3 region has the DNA TGTGCCAGCAGCTTGAGGACAGGACACAACTATGGCTACACCTTC. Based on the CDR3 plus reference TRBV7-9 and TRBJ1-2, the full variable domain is DTGVSQNPRHKITKRGQNVTFRCDPISEHNRLYWYRQTLGQGPEFLTYFQNEAQLEKSRLLSDRFSAERPKGSFSTLEIQRTEQGDSAMYLCASSLRTGHNYGYTFGSGTRLTVV.

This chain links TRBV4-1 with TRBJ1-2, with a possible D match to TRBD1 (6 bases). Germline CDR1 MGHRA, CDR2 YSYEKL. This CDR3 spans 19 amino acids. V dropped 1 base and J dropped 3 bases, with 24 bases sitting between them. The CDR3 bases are TGCGCCAGCAGCCAAGGCCCAGACAGGCCTCCGTCCGGATACTATGGCTACACCTTC. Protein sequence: CASSQGPDRPPSGYYGYTF.

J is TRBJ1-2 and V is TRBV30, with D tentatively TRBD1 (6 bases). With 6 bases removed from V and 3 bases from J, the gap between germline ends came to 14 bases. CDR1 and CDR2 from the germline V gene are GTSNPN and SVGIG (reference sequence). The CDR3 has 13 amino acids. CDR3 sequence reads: CACYPQGYYGYTF. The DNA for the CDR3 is TGTGCCTGCTATCCACAGGGTTACTATGGCTACACCTTC.

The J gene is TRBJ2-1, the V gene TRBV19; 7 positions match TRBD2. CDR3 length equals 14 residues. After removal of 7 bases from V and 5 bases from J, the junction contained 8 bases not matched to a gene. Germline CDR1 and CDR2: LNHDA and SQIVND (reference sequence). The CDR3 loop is CASNGVRGDNEQFF. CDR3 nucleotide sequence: TGTGCCAGTAATGGGGTCCGGGGGGACAATGAGCAGTTCTTC.

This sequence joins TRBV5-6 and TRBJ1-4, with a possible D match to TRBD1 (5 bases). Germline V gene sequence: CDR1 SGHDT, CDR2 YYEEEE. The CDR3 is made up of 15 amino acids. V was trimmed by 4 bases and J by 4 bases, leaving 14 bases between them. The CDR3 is CASSNLGGFNEKLFF. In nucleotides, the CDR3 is TGTGCCAGCAGCAACCTCGGGGGATTTAATGAAAAACTGTTTTTT.

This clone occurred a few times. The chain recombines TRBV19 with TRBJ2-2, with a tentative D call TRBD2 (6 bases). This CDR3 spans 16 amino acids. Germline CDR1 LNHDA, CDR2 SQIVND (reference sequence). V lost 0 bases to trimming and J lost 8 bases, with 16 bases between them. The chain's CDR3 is CASSIERTVGRGELFF. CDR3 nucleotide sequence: TGTGCCAGTAGTATAGAGAGGACCGTCGGGAGAGGGGAGCTGTTTTTT.

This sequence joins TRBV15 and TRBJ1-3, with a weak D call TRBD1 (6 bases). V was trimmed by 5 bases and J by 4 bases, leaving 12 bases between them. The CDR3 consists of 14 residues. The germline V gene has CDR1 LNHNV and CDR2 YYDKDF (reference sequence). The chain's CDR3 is CATSYRTAGNTIYF. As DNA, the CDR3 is TGTGCCACCAGCTACAGGACAGCCGGAAACACCATATATTTT.

The DNA for the CDR3 is TGTGCCAGCAGAAAATGGGGGCTTTATGGCTACACCTTC. This translates into CASRKWGLYGYTF. The chain couples TRBV12-3 or TRBV12-4 to TRBJ1-2, with TRBD1 as a possible D gene (6 bases). V lost 6 bases to trimming and J lost 5 bases, with 13 bases between them. The CDR3 extends over 13 amino acids.

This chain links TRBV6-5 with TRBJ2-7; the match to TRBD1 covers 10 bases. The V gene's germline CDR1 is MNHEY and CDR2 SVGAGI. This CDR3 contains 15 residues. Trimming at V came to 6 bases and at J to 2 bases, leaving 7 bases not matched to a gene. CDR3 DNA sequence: TGTGCCAGCAGCGGTACCGGGACAGGGGCCTACGAGCAGTACTTC. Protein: CASSGTGTGAYEQYF.

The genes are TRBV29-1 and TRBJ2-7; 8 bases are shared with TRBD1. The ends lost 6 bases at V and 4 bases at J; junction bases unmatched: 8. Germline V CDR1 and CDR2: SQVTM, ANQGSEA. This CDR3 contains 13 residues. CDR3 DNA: TGCAGCGTAGCGACAGGGGAAGGTTACGAGCAGTACTTC. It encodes CSVATGEGYEQYF.

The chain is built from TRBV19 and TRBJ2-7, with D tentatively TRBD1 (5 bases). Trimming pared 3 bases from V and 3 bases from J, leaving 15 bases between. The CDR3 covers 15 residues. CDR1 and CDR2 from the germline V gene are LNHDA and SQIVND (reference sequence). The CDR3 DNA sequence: TGTGCCAGTAGTATTGATACAGGTGGAGTCTACGAGCAGTACTTC. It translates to CASSIDTGGVYEQYF.